The rows below give T cell receptor beta chains drawn from one sample of a study of shared clonotypes between healthy human individuals. Measured with immunoSEQ multiplex PCR; TCRdb has only the in-frame clones, and not every one. Of roughly 1,500,000 clones in the sample, about 98% were seen once. The sample comprised naive CD4+ T cells sorted from blood. The receptor set was obtained from a man aged 30 to 45 in good health. CDR3s include the opening cysteine and the closing phenylalanine or tryptophan. The D gene is left open where the match is weak. Expanded clones get a size class; other rows say once, few or many, or leave the size out.

j_call	d_call	clone_size	v_call	cdr3_aa	cdr3_nt
TRBJ1-1	-	-	TRBV7-3	CASSPRGVVNTEAFF	TGTGCCAGCAGCCCCCGGGGCGTGGTGAACACTGAAGCTTTCTTT
TRBJ2-7	-	-	TRBV5-6	CASSQTEDSYEQYF	TGTGCCAGCAGCCAGACAGAGGACTCCTACGAGCAGTACTTC
TRBJ1-3	-	-	TRBV18	CASSPIASSGNTIYF	TGTGCCAGCTCACCAATAGCATCCTCTGGAAACACCATATATTTT
TRBJ2-1	-	once	TRBV7-3	CASSLPAGEQFF	TGTGCCAGCAGCTTGCCCGCCGGGGAGCAGTTCTTC
TRBJ2-1	-	-	TRBV19	CASSTPSNEQFF	TGTGCCAGTAGTACGCCCTCCAATGAGCAGTTCTTC
TRBJ2-3	-	once	TRBV28	CASTWGLSTDTQYF	TGTGCCAGCACTTGGGGTTTGAGCACAGATACGCAGTATTTT
TRBJ1-2	-	-	TRBV28	CASSTQTPYGYTF	TGTGCCAGCAGTACCCAAACCCCGTATGGCTACACCTTC
TRBJ1-1	-	-	TRBV6-1	CASSGWWTENTEAFF	TGTGCCAGCAGTGGATGGTGGACAGAGAACACTGAAGCTTTCTTT
TRBJ2-1	TRBD2	once	TRBV7-7	CASSLWTSGDNEQFF	TGTGCTAGCAGCTTGTGGACTAGCGGAGACAATGAGCAGTTCTTC
TRBJ2-3	TRBD2	-	TRBV14	CASSQVSYWAGGSTDTQYF	TGTGCCAGCAGCCAAGTCAGTTATTGGGCGGGGGGGAGCACAGATACGCAGTATTTT